The subject of this entry is one T cell receptor beta chain. This sample was included in a study of shared clonotypes between healthy human individuals. Germline-derived CDR1 and CDR2 are LNHDA and SQIVND (reference sequence). Trimming pared 2 bases from V and 6 bases from J, leaving 7 bases between. This CDR3 region has 12 residues. Profiling relied on immunoSEQ multiplex PCR, and the TCRdb table lists in-frame clones only, not all of them. The table lists about 980,000 clones, 76% of them singletons. The sample comprised memory CD4+ T cells sorted from blood. Documented subset: CD45RA-negative fraction. The chain is built from TRBV19 and TRBJ1-1, with TRBD1 as a possible D gene (6 bases). The TCR originated in a man aged 18 to 30 in good health. The CDR3 region has the DNA TGTGCCAGTAGTATACAGGGGCCTGAAGCTTTCTTT. Protein product: CASSIQGPEAFF. The full variable domain, completed using reference TRBV19 and TRBJ1-1, is DGGITQSPKYLFRKEGQNVTLSCEQNLNHDAMYWYRQDPGQGLRLIYYSQIVNDFQKGDIAEGYSVSREKKESFPLTVTSAQKNPTAFYLCASSIQGPEAFFGQGTRLTVV.